These T cell receptor beta chains were read from a single sample in a study of T cell changes during pregnancy in multiple sclerosis. Here immunoSEQ multiplex PCR was the method, and the copy in TCRdb shows in-frame clones only, minus some. Of tens of thousands of clones in the sample, around 92% are singletons; the top ten hold under 2.5%. Sequences were derived from peripheral blood, sampled in the first trimester of pregnancy. The receptors here all came from a female donor with multiple sclerosis, enrolled in a pregnancy study. Each CDR3 is given with its conserved first and last residue. Each record gives: clone size, D gene, J gene, CDR3 length, V gene, CDR3 protein, CDR3 DNA. D genes are given only for firm matches. A row's size may be missing; if present it is once, few, many or a size class.

once TRBD1 TRBJ1-3 16 TRBV14 CASSQPSGTAGNTIYF TGTGCCAGCAGCCAGCCTTCCGGGACAGCTGGAAACACCATATATTTT
. . TRBJ2-7 11 TRBV7-9 CASSRDYEQYF TGTGCCAGCAGCAGAGACTACGAGCAGTACTTC
. . TRBJ2-7 11 TRBV29-1 CSARSGYEQYF TGCAGCGCTCGGAGTGGTTACGAGCAGTACTTC
. . TRBJ2-1 14 TRBV18 CASSGGAGRNEQFF TGTGCCAGCTCGGGGGGGGCAGGACGGAATGAGCAGTTCTTC
. . TRBJ2-2 15 TRBV5-1 CASSRYTANTGELFF TGCGCCAGCAGCAGATATACAGCGAACACCGGGGAGCTGTTTTTT
many TRBD1 TRBJ1-5 15 TRBV2 CASSTDREYAQPQHF TGTGCCAGCAGTACGGACAGGGAGTATGCTCAGCCCCAGCATTTT
. TRBD1 TRBJ1-5 14 TRBV19 CASSITGGVQPQHF TGTGCCAGTAGTATAACAGGGGGCGTTCAGCCCCAGCATTTT
. TRBD2 TRBJ2-1 18 TRBV19 CASSILGAGLAALNEQFF TGTGCCAGTAGTATACTGGGGGCGGGACTAGCGGCCCTTAATGAGCAGTTCTTC
. TRBD1 TRBJ1-5 14 TRBV6-6 CASSPTGVPQPQHF TGTGCCAGCAGCCCGACAGGGGTACCTCAGCCCCAGCATTTT
. TRBD1 TRBJ2-5 13 TRBV18 CASSPGQVETQYF TGTGCCAGCTCACCAGGACAGGTGGAGACCCAGTACTTC
. TRBD1 TRBJ2-7 16 TRBV27 CASSWSGGQGFYEQYF TGTGCCAGCAGTTGGTCGGGGGGACAGGGGTTCTACGAGCAGTACTTC
. . TRBJ2-2 13 TRBV29-1 CSVAFTNTGELFF TGCAGCGTGGCTTTTACGAACACCGGGGAGCTGTTTTTT
. TRBD1 TRBJ2-7 13 TRBV27 CASRMTGFNEQYF TGTGCCAGCAGAATGACAGGGTTCAACGAGCAGTACTTC
. TRBD2 TRBJ2-3 15 TRBV18 CASSPVSGKADTQYF TGTGCCAGCTCACCAGTCAGCGGGAAGGCAGATACGCAGTATTTT